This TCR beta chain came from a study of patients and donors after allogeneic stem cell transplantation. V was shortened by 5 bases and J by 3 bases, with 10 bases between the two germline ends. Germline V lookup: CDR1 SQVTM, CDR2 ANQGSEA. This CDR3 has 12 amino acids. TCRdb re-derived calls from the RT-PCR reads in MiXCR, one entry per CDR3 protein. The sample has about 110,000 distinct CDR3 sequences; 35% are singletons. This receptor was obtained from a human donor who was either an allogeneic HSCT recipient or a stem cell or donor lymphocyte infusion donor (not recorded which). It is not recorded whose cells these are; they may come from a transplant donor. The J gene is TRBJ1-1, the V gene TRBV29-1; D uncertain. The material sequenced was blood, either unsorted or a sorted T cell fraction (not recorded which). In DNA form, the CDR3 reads TGCAGCGTTCCTCGTGGGGACACTGAAGCTTTCTTT. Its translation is CSVPRGDTEAFF.